Listed below are T cell receptor beta chains from one sample, sequenced in a study of blood T cell repertoires in COVID-19. The method was immunoSEQ multiplex PCR; TCRdb's version includes in-frame clones alone and lacks a portion of them. The sample lists roughly 150,000 clones; 80% to 90% were seen once. The sequenced sample consisted of peripheral blood. Receptors were obtained from a man in his sixties with acute or convalescent COVID-19. Both conserved end residues are part of each CDR3. A D gene is named only where the DNA matches it firmly. Size is stated for part of the rows, as once, few or many counts, or as a class when the clone is expanded.

clone size	CDR3 length	D gene	V gene	J gene	CDR3 protein	CDR3 DNA
-	15	-	TRBV11-2	TRBJ1-1	CASSPLANWDTEAFF	TGTGCCAGCAGCCCTTTAGCAAACTGGGACACTGAAGCTTTCTTT
-	13	-	TRBV7-2	TRBJ2-2	CASSPGPTGELFF	TGTGCCAGCAGCCCCGGTCCAACCGGGGAGCTGTTTTTT
-	16	TRBD1	TRBV18	TRBJ2-1	CASSLGTGTSYNEQFF	TGTGCCAGCTCACTTGGGACAGGGACCTCCTACAATGAGCAGTTCTTC
few	13	-	TRBV30	TRBJ1-5	CAWSLRQNQPQHF	TGTGCCTGGAGTTTGCGTCAAAATCAGCCCCAGCATTTT
-	13	-	TRBV27	TRBJ1-1	CASRAGWNTEAFF	TGTGCCAGCAGGGCGGGGTGGAACACTGAAGCTTTCTTT
once	17	TRBD1	TRBV5-1	TRBJ1-4	CASSFSGTGGPNEKLFF	TGCGCCAGCAGCTTTTCCGGGACAGGGGGCCCGAATGAAAAACTGTTTTTT
-	13	-	TRBV4-3	TRBJ1-1	CASSQDVSTEAFF	TGCGCCAGCAGCCAAGATGTCTCGACTGAAGCTTTCTTT
-	15	TRBD1	TRBV4-2	TRBJ1-1	CASSLGQGPNTEAFF	TGTGCCAGCAGCCTAGGACAGGGACCAAACACTGAAGCTTTCTTT
-	14	-	TRBV6-6	TRBJ1-6	CASSYSIINSPLHF	TGTGCCAGCAGTTACTCTATAATTAATTCACCCCTCCACTTT
few	15	TRBD1	TRBV6-4	TRBJ2-3	CASDAGTENTDTQYF	TGTGCCAGCGATGCCGGGACAGAGAACACAGATACGCAGTATTTT
-	15	-	TRBV19	TRBJ1-5	CASSMRGAGNQPQHF	TGTGCCAGTAGTATGCGGGGGGCCGGCAATCAGCCCCAGCATTTT
-	17	-	TRBV21-1	TRBJ2-1	CASRKNRDWIRLNEQFF	TGTGCCAGCAGAAAGAACCGGGACTGGATCCGACTTAATGAGCAGTTCTTC
-	16	-	TRBV4-1	TRBJ1-1	CASSQVAAAGRAEAFF	TGCGCCAGCAGCCAAGTCGCCGCCGCGGGGAGGGCTGAAGCTTTCTTT
-	13	TRBD2	TRBV12-5	TRBJ2-7	CASGKLAGGEQYF	TGTGCTAGTGGTAAACTAGCGGGGGGCGAGCAGTACTTC
few	15	-	TRBV11-2	TRBJ2-2	CASSLTTGNTGELFF	TGTGCCAGCAGCTTAACGACAGGGAACACCGGGGAGCTGTTTTTT
-	12	TRBD1	TRBV30	TRBJ1-4	CAWARQGEKLFF	TGTGCCTGGGCCAGACAGGGGGAAAAACTGTTTTTT
-	13	-	TRBV18	TRBJ2-3	CASSPSGADTQYF	TGTGCCAGCTCACCATCAGGGGCAGATACGCAGTATTTT
-	14	TRBD1	TRBV5-1	TRBJ1-1	CASSSTGGGTEAFF	TGCGCCAGCAGCTCAACAGGGGGTGGCACTGAAGCTTTCTTT
-	13	TRBD1	TRBV3-1/TRBV3-2	TRBJ1-1	CASSQDPGTGAFF	TGTGCCAGCAGCCAAGATCCCGGGACAGGGGCTTTCTTT
-	15	-	TRBV5-1	TRBJ2-1	CASSPSALALDEQFF	TGCGCCAGCAGCCCCTCGGCCCTAGCTCTAGATGAGCAGTTCTTC
-	14	TRBD2	TRBV29-1	TRBJ2-5	CSVQSGGSQETQYF	TGCAGCGTTCAGAGCGGGGGGTCCCAAGAGACCCAGTACTTC
-	14	-	TRBV10-3	TRBJ1-1	CAISEGRGWTEAFF	TGTGCCATCAGTGAGGGCAGGGGTTGGACTGAAGCTTTCTTT
-	12	TRBD1	TRBV6-5	TRBJ1-2	CASSSYRGGYTF	TGTGCCAGCAGCTCCTACAGGGGCGGCTACACCTTC
-	15	-	TRBV6-2/TRBV6-3	TRBJ1-5	CASSRDSYSNQPQHF	TGTGCCAGCAGCCGAGACAGTTATAGCAATCAGCCCCAGCATTTT
-	16	TRBD1	TRBV19	TRBJ2-2	CASSIGDRVVSGELFF	TGTGCCAGTAGTATTGGTGACAGGGTTGTTAGCGGGGAGCTGTTTTTT
once	14	-	TRBV6-5	TRBJ1-4	CASSFRDVEGKLFF	TGTGCCAGCAGTTTCCGGGACGTGGAGGGAAAACTGTTTTTT
-	13	-	TRBV5-1	TRBJ1-2	CASSQQGNYGYTF	TGCGCCAGCAGCCAACAGGGAAACTATGGCTACACCTTC
-	16	-	TRBV18	TRBJ1-1	CASSPGVSGLGTEAFF	TGTGCCAGCTCACCCGGGGTATCGGGTCTTGGCACTGAAGCTTTCTTT
-	12	TRBD1	TRBV2	TRBJ2-1	CASRRTGNEQFF	TGTGCCAGCAGAAGGACAGGGAATGAGCAGTTCTTC
few	14	-	TRBV3-1/TRBV3-2	TRBJ1-3	CASSQGSGRNTIYF	TGTGCCAGCAGCCAAGGATCGGGAAGGAACACCATATATTTT
-	13	TRBD1	TRBV10-1	TRBJ1-6	CASSTGENSPLHF	TGCGCCAGTTCGACAGGGGAGAATTCACCCCTCCACTTT
once	18	TRBD2	TRBV11-2	TRBJ2-5	CASSAGTSGGPLKETQYF	TGTGCCAGCAGCGCGGGGACTAGCGGGGGGCCCCTCAAAGAGACCCAGTACTTC
few	16	TRBD1	TRBV5-1	TRBJ1-2	CASSPGQGGRPYGYTF	TGCGCCAGCAGCCCGGGACAGGGAGGTAGGCCCTATGGCTACACCTTC
-	15	TRBD1	TRBV2	TRBJ1-6	CASRLGDSFNSPLHF	TGTGCCAGCAGATTAGGGGACAGCTTTAATTCACCCCTCCACTTT
once	18	TRBD1	TRBV7-9	TRBJ2-6	CASSLVSGTGTGANVLTF	TGTGCCAGCAGCTTAGTTTCCGGGACAGGGACCGGGGCCAACGTCCTGACTTTC
once	15	-	TRBV4-1	TRBJ1-2	CASSQDVGRVYGYTF	TGCGCCAGCAGCCAAGATGTGGGCAGGGTGTATGGCTACACCTTC
-	11	-	TRBV2	TRBJ1-4	CASGTDEKLFF	TGTGCCAGCGGGACTGATGAAAAACTGTTTTTT
-	15	TRBD1	TRBV5-1	TRBJ2-7	CASSRSGTGNYEQYF	TGCGCCAGCAGCCGTTCCGGGACAGGGAATTACGAGCAGTACTTC
once	13	TRBD1	TRBV25-1	TRBJ1-1	CASSGQGSTEAFF	TGTGCCAGCAGTGGACAGGGGAGCACTGAAGCTTTCTTT
-	14	-	TRBV27	TRBJ2-7	CASSFAGAERKQYF	TGTGCCAGCAGTTTCGCTGGGGCCGAAAGGAAGCAGTACTTC
-	13	-	TRBV2	TRBJ1-1	CASRATGPTEAFF	TGTGCCAGCAGAGCTACAGGTCCTACTGAAGCTTTCTTT
-	17	TRBD1	TRBV2	TRBJ2-6	CASSDERDSSGANVLTF	TGTGCCAGCAGTGATGAAAGGGACAGCTCTGGGGCCAACGTCCTGACTTTC
once	16	TRBD2	TRBV12-5	TRBJ2-3	CASGTPSAGGPNTQYF	TGTGCTAGTGGTACCCCAAGTGCGGGGGGGCCGAATACGCAGTATTTT
once	16	-	TRBV6-1	TRBJ1-1	CASSEALLAANTEAFF	TGTGCCAGCAGTGAAGCGCTTCTGGCGGCGAACACTGAAGCTTTCTTT
-	15	-	TRBV4-1	TRBJ1-3	CASSPTRVVGNTIYF	TGCGCCAGCAGCCCGACCAGGGTGGTTGGAAACACCATATATTTT
-	15	-	TRBV7-2	TRBJ2-6	CASSPVGSGANVLTF	TGTGCCAGCAGCCCCGTCGGGAGTGGGGCCAACGTCCTGACTTTC
-	17	-	TRBV2	TRBJ1-6	CASSEGPSRSYNSPLHF	TGTGCCAGCAGTGAGGGCCCCTCGCGCTCCTATAATTCACCCCTCCACTTT
-	16	-	TRBV5-8	TRBJ2-2	CASSPGTSANTGELFF	TGTGCCAGCAGCCCCGGGACAAGCGCGAACACCGGGGAGCTGTTTTTT
-	15	-	TRBV7-9	TRBJ1-1	CASSLVGARVPEAFF	TGTGCCAGCAGCTTAGTAGGGGCAAGGGTGCCTGAAGCTTTCTTT
-	14	-	TRBV5-4	TRBJ2-7	CASSLLRDSYEQYF	TGTGCCAGCAGCTTGCTCAGGGACTCCTACGAGCAGTACTTC
-	14	-	TRBV5-1	TRBJ1-1	CASSEVVGGREAFF	TGCGCCAGCAGCGAGGTCGTCGGGGGTAGGGAAGCTTTCTTT
once	14	-	TRBV27	TRBJ1-1	CASSTGQMNTEAFF	TGTGCCAGCAGTACAGGACAGATGAACACTGAAGCTTTCTTT
-	13	-	TRBV24-1	TRBJ2-2	CATRSNGVGELFF	TGTGCCACCAGATCTAATGGAGTCGGGGAGCTGTTTTTT
-	19	TRBD2	TRBV9	TRBJ2-4	CASSGTSGDPRGSKNIQYF	TGTGCCAGCAGCGGGACTAGCGGGGACCCCCGGGGTTCCAAAAACATTCAGTACTTC
-	13	-	TRBV7-9	TRBJ2-7	CASSLTGAGEQYF	TGTGCCAGCAGCTTGACCGGTGCGGGCGAGCAGTACTTC
-	14	-	TRBV6-5	TRBJ1-1	CASTLGWYGTEAFF	TGTGCCAGCACCCTCGGCTGGTACGGGACTGAAGCTTTCTTT
-	16	TRBD1	TRBV15	TRBJ2-4	CATSRSGTGHKNIQYF	TGTGCCACCAGCCGTTCCGGGACAGGGCACAAAAACATTCAGTACTTC